This TCR beta chain was recovered during a study of T cell clonality in common variable immunodeficiency. Study-wide results and limits: What drives increased CVID clonality needs T cell subpopulation sequencing. Common variable immunodeficiency TCR beta sequences reportedly had fewer deletions and N-nucleotide insertions.

CDR3 size: 13 residues. In germline, CDR1 is DFQATT, CDR2 SNEGSKA (reference sequence). The V end lost 0 bases, the J end lost 3 bases, and 9 bases lay between the germline ends. Measured with immunoSEQ multiplex PCR; TCRdb has only the in-frame clones, and not every one. The sample contains more than 35,000 clones, none of them singletons. This clone showed up many times. Its matching antigen is unknown. Coverage ceases 3 residues before the CDR3 finishes, and the germline J gene fills in the end. Sequenced input: peripheral blood mononuclear cells. The chain carries TRBV20-1 and TRBJ2-7; no definite D call. The receptor was derived from a person aged 18 to 75 in good health. CDR3 bases read: TGCAGTGCTAGAGATGCTACCCTCTACGAG. Protein product: CSARDATLYE. The full CDR3 protein is CSARDATLYEQYF.